This entry lists 26 T cell receptor beta chains sequenced from one sample in a study of blood T cells in healthy people across ages. A second PCR, run for about 6 to 12 cycles, used a sample-barcoded 5' primer plus a J-beta primer mix. In TCRdb, the 5' RACE reads were re-called with MiXCR into one record per CDR3 protein. Of roughly 1.5 million distinct CDR3 sequences in the sample, roughly 43% were seen once. The specimen was blood. The receptor set was obtained from a woman between 18 and 29 years old in good health.

As for this clonotype: A much more abundant neighbour one base away suggests this may be a read error. V gene TRBV30 combines with J gene TRBJ2-1, with D possibly matching TRBD1 (5 bases). Germline V gene sequence: CDR1 GTSNPN, CDR2 SVGIG (reference sequence). This CDR3 region has 15 residues. The CDR3 DNA is TGTGCCCGGAGCGTAGGTCAGGGCTGGTATGGTGAGCAGTTCTTC. As protein: CARSVGQGWYGEQFF.

This clonotype has more than one count but fewer than ten. J is TRBJ2-1 and V is TRBV14, with a weak D call TRBD2 (7 bases). Germline loops: CDR1 SGHDN, CDR2 FVKESK. V dropped 1 base and J dropped 9 bases, with 19 bases sitting between them. The CDR3 has 16 amino acids. CDR3 sequence: CASSQAWAGAVSEQFF. Here the CDR3 DNA reads TGTGCCAGCAGCCAAGCTTGGGCGGGGGCGGTGAGTGAGCAGTTCTTC.

This clonotype was counted a few times. The chain uses TRBV3-1 and TRBJ1-4; 7 bases agree with TRBD1. This CDR3 contains 14 residues. Germline lookup yields CDR1 LGHDT and CDR2 YNNKEL (reference sequence). V lost 4 bases and J lost 5; bases outside the gene matches: 4. DNA of the CDR3: TGTGCCAGCAGCCGCCGGGACAGCAATGAAAAACTGTTTTTT. Translating gives CASSRRDSNEKLFF.

This chain connects TRBV18 to TRBJ2-7; either TRBD1 or TRBD2 may supply D (5 bases each). V was clipped by 3 bases and J by 5 bases, with 14 bases between them. The CDR3 totals 14 residues. Germline CDR1 is KGHSH and CDR2 is LQKENI. This CDR3 reads CASSPGTATDEQYF. The CDR3 nucleotides are TGTGCCAGCTCACCCGGGACGGCAACCGACGAGCAGTACTTC.

This clonotype was counted many times. The chain is built from TRBV5-1 and TRBJ2-1; D uncertain. The CDR3 is made up of 12 amino acids. The V gene's germline CDR1 is SGHRS and CDR2 YFSETQ. V lost 0 bases to trimming and J lost 9 bases, with 7 bases between them. The CDR3 region has the DNA TGCGCCAGCAGCTTGGGGCTCGGTGAGCAGTTCTTC. Its translation is CASSLGLGEQFF.

For this clonotype: A clone one base away is much larger, so this may be a read error. This chain joins TRBV20-1 and TRBJ2-7; the D gene is possibly TRBD2 (5 bases). Germline values: CDR1 DFQATT, CDR2 SNEGSKA (reference sequence). The CDR3 totals 14 residues. The CDR3 nucleotides are TGCAGTACTAGAGATTCTCGGGGCTCCTACGAGCAGTACTTC. Amino acids: CSTRDSRGSYEQYF.

The V call is TRBV20-1, the J call TRBJ2-7; possibly TRBD2 for D (6 bases). The CDR3 sequence is 12 residues long. The germline CDR1 and CDR2 sequences are DFQATT and SNEGSKA (reference sequence). V was trimmed by 2 bases and J by 10 bases, leaving 15 bases between them. The CDR3 loop reads CSARTGRGIQYF. The CDR3 DNA follows: TGCAGTGCTAGAACGGGGCGGGGTATTCAGTACTTC.

This chain uses TRBV5-4 with TRBJ2-3; perhaps TRBD1 as D (6 bases). CDR1 is SGHNT and CDR2 is YYREEE in the germline V gene (reference sequence). This CDR3 is 16 amino acids long. With 1 base removed from V and 2 bases from J, the gap between germline ends came to 14 bases. CDR3 residues: CASSLPGAMNTDTQYF. The CDR3 bases are TGTGCCAGCAGCTTGCCAGGGGCAATGAACACAGATACGCAGTATTTT. Looking up the rest from reference TRBV5-4 and TRBJ2-3 gives the full variable domain: ETGVTQSPTHLIKTRGQQVTLRCSSQSGHNTVSWYQQALGQGPQFIFQYYREEENGRGNFPPRFSGLQFPNYSSELNVNALELDDSALYLCASSLPGAMNTDTQYFGPGTRLTVL.

The chain employs TRBV20-1 and TRBJ2-5, with 9 nucleotides matching TRBD2. Germline trimming cut 1 base from V and 0 bases from J; bases unmatched to any gene: 3. The germline CDR1 and CDR2 sequences are DFQATT and SNEGSKA (reference sequence). The CDR3 is made up of 15 amino acids. CDR3 sequence (DNA): TGCAGTGCTAGAGTTTCTAGCGGGAACCAAGAGACCCAGTACTTC. This sequence encodes CSARVSSGNQETQYF.

The V gene is TRBV18, the J gene TRBJ2-1; TRBD2 matches 11 bases. CDR1 KGHSH and CDR2 LQKENI come from the germline V gene. J gave up 7 bases and V 3 bases, and 5 bases lay outside the gene matches. This CDR3 comprises 15 residues. The CDR3 here is CASSPGLADWNEQFF. CDR3 bases: TGTGCCAGCTCACCGGGACTAGCGGACTGGAATGAGCAGTTCTTC.

The chain carries TRBV7-8 and TRBJ2-3; TRBD2 matches 14 bases. The trim removed 1 base at V and 6 bases at J, leaving 6 bases unmatched. Germline V gives CDR1 SGHVS, CDR2 FQNEAQ. This CDR3 region has 17 residues. This CDR3 is CASSLDRLAGGGDTQYF. CDR3 nucleotide sequence: TGTGCCAGCAGCTTAGACAGACTAGCGGGAGGGGGGGATACGCAGTATTTT.

The chain carries TRBV3-1 and TRBJ1-6; D is possibly TRBD1 (5 bases). This CDR3 is built from 14 residues. Germline V gene lookup returns CDR1 LGHDT and CDR2 YNNKEL (reference sequence). Trimming took 9 bases from V and 4 from J, leaving 13 bases between them. In DNA, the CDR3 is TGTGCCAGTGATCGGAGGGGATATAATTCACCCCTCCACTTT. Its protein product is CASDRRGYNSPLHF. The full variable domain, its missing parts supplied by reference TRBV3-1 and TRBJ1-6, is DTAVSQTPKYLVTQMGNDKSIKCEQNLGHDTMYWYKQDSKKFLKIMFSYNNKELIINETVPNRFSPKSPDKAHLNLHINSLELGDSAVYFCASDRRGYNSPLHFGNGTRLTVT.

This clonotype showed up just a few times. V usage is TRBV20-1 and J usage is TRBJ1-1; D is ambiguous. V was trimmed by 3 bases and J by 4 bases, leaving 15 bases between them. Germline CDR1 is DFQATT and CDR2 is SNEGSKA (reference sequence). The CDR3 has 14 residues. The CDR3 region is CSARWAGGSTEAFF. Here the CDR3 DNA reads TGCAGTGCTAGGTGGGCGGGAGGGAGCACTGAAGCTTTCTTT.

The chain uses TRBV20-1 and TRBJ2-1; 12 bases match TRBD2. The CDR3 length is 16 residues. V shed 0 bases and J 4 bases; nucleotides not matched to a gene: 4. Germline CDR1 and CDR2: DFQATT and SNEGSKA (reference sequence). The DNA for the CDR3 is TGCAGTGCTAGAGATCAACTAGCGGGGGGATACAATGAGCAGTTCTTC. It yields the protein CSARDQLAGGYNEQFF.

The chain has TRBV6-1 and TRBJ2-1, with 7 bases fitting TRBD2. CDR1 and CDR2 (germline): MNHNS, SASEGT. CDR3 length: 14 amino acids. Losses at the gene ends were 10 bases for V and 0 bases for J; bases not matched to a gene: 6. The chain's CDR3 is CATELAPSYNEQFF. The DNA of the CDR3 is TGTGCCACCGAACTAGCGCCCTCCTACAATGAGCAGTTCTTC.

The V gene is TRBV29-1, the J gene TRBJ2-1; D might be TRBD1 (5 bases). The V and J ends lost 7 bases and 10 bases respectively, with 11 bases between them. CDR3 length equals 10 residues. Looked up from germline, CDR1 is SQVTM and CDR2 is ANQGSEA. The CDR3 spells CSAVSGEQFF. For the CDR3, the DNA is TGCAGCGCTGTCTCAGGGGAGCAGTTCTTC.

This chain connects TRBV20-1 to TRBJ2-7, with D maybe TRBD1 (6 bases). CDR1 is DFQATT and CDR2 is SNEGSKA in the germline V gene (reference sequence). This CDR3 spans 11 amino acids. The ends were cut back, 3 bases at V and 5 bases at J, with 8 bases in the middle. CDR3 coding DNA: TGCAGTGCTAGTGACAGGCACGAGCAGTACTTC. It encodes CSASDRHEQYF.

The chain carries TRBV7-9 and TRBJ2-1; D might be TRBD2 (5 bases). Matching the DNA end better, TRBJ2-7 makes the J call doubtful. This CDR3 spans 19 amino acids. The germline V gene has CDR1 SEHNR and CDR2 FQNEAQ (reference sequence). The CDR3 loop reads CASSSTTGQRRSSYNEQYF. The CDR3 DNA reads TGTGCCAGCAGCTCCACAACGGGCCAGCGGAGGAGCTCCTACAATGAGCAGTACTTC.

The chain joins TRBV27 to TRBJ2-1, with D tentatively TRBD2 (5 bases). The CDR3 length is 13 residues. The V and J ends lost 6 bases and 4 bases respectively, with 10 bases between them. In germline, CDR1 is MNHEY, CDR2 SMNVEV (reference sequence). DNA of the CDR3: TGTGCCAGCAGATATACGGGGTACAATGAGCAGTTCTTC. This codes for CASRYTGYNEQFF.

A note on this clonotype: A read error is possible here, since a much larger clone lies one base away. V is TRBV14 and J is TRBJ2-7, with D perhaps TRBD1 (6 bases). Between the trimmed V and J ends, which lost 4 bases and 7 bases, there was a span of 14 bases. The CDR3 covers 13 residues. The germline V gene has CDR1 SGHDN and CDR2 FVKESK. The CDR3 here is CASSRDRYNEQYF. The CDR3 bases are TGTGCCAGCAGCCGAGACAGGTACAATGAGCAGTACTTC.

The genes are TRBV12-3 or TRBV12-4 and TRBJ2-3; TRBD2 aligns across 8 bases. V trimming: 7 bases; J trimming: 4 bases; junction bases outside the gene matches: 13. CDR3 length: 16 amino acids. The chain's CDR3 is CASTIYVAGGSDTQYF. CDR3 DNA: TGTGCCAGCACCATCTATGTGGCGGGGGGTTCAGATACGCAGTATTTT.

This clonotype has just a few counts. The genes are TRBV27 and TRBJ1-5, with a tentative D call TRBD1 (5 bases). Germline CDR1 is MNHEY and CDR2 is SMNVEV (reference sequence). This CDR3 spans 14 amino acids. V was trimmed by 1 base and J by 7 bases, leaving 11 bases between them. The CDR3 loop is CASSLLGTNQPQHF. The CDR3, as DNA: TGTGCCAGCAGTTTATTGGGGACCAACCAGCCCCAGCATTTT.

CDR3 loop: CASSLWSTSGSYNEQYF. The CDR3 DNA sequence: TGTGCCAGCAGTTTATGGTCGACTAGCGGGAGTTACAATGAGCAGTACTTC. This chain joins TRBV28 and TRBJ2-1; 12 nucleotides line up with TRBD2. The DNA matches TRBJ2-7 better at its end, which makes the J call doubtful. Per germline, CDR1 MDHEN and CDR2 SYDVKM. CDR3 size: 17 residues.

In this sample, this clonotype turned up a few times. This chain joins TRBV7-2 and TRBJ2-3; 7 bases map to TRBD2. Germline V gene data show CDR1 as SGHTA and CDR2 as FQGNSA. The ends lost 1 base at V and 3 bases at J; junction bases unmatched: 10. This CDR3 comprises 17 residues. The CDR3 is CASSLVSSGGRTDTQYF. The CDR3 coding sequence is TGTGCCAGCAGCTTAGTGTCTAGCGGAGGCCGAACAGATACGCAGTATTTT.

This clonotype turned up a few times. This rearrangement joins TRBV11-2 to TRBJ2-1; 11 nucleotides agree with TRBD1. This CDR3 has 16 residues. In germline, CDR1 is SGHAT, CDR2 FQNNGV. V trimming: 6 bases; J trimming: 5 bases; junction bases outside the gene matches: 9. CDR3 DNA sequence: TGTGCCAGCAGATCACCCGGGACAGGGGGGAACAATGAGCAGTTCTTC. This codes for CASRSPGTGGNNEQFF.

In this sample, this clonotype turned up a few times. The chain combines TRBV28 with TRBJ2-7; tentatively, D is TRBD1 (5 bases). CDR1 is MDHEN, CDR2 SYDVKM, per germline. This CDR3 region has 12 residues. V lost 7 bases and J 3 bases, leaving 10 bases between the germline ends. DNA for the CDR3: TGTGCCAGCACCGGCGACAGCTACGAGCAGTACTTC. Its translation is CASTGDSYEQYF.